This record looks at one T cell receptor (beta chain) sequence and its context. As yet, its antigen is unknown. These data are taken from a study of T cell responses to AZD1222 COVID-19 vaccine. The germline gives CDR1 PRHDT, CDR2 FYEKMQ (reference sequence). The junction had 10 bases not matched to a gene; V was cut back by 2 bases and J by 1 base. CDR3 length equals 18 residues. General study results and limits: Mapped onto spike, vaccine-associated CD4 TCRs spanned it and were dominant at 160-218 and 743-854. White British people made up most donors, females outnumbered males, and clonal diversity was possibly underestimated. Only a handful of people who got AZD1222 tested seropositive at baseline. The repertoires were collected only after the peak T cell response.

Data came from immunoSEQ multiplex PCR; TCRdb stores just in-frame clones and leaves some out. The sample carries about 94,000 clones, approximately 90% recorded once. The chain combines TRBV13 with TRBJ1-1; TRBD1 aligns across 10 bases. The material sequenced was peripheral blood, taken 28 days after the second AZD1222 dose. The source of this sequence is an adult who received the AZD1222 COVID-19 vaccine. Here the CDR3 DNA reads TGTGCCAGCAGCTTATTTCTGACTGGACAGGGGGAGAACACTGAAGCTTTCTTT. It specifies CASSLFLTGQGENTEAFF. The variable domain in full, completed from reference TRBV13 and TRBJ1-1, reads AAGVIQSPRHLIKEKRETATLKCYPIPRHDTVYWYQQGPGQDPQFLISFYEKMQSDKGSIPDRFSAQQFSDYHSELNMSSLELGDSALYFCASSLFLTGQGENTEAFFGQGTRLTVV.